This T cell receptor (beta chain) was identified in a study of T cells expressing NK-cell markers. Study details: HCMV seropositivity characterized most of the eight sequenced donors, and seronegativity one.

Points on this clonotype: Its antigen is as yet unknown.

Following a re-call of the 5' RACE reads, TCRdb has one entry per CDR3 protein and lacks DNA. The sample has some 120,000 distinct CDR3 sequences. Per the germline V gene, CDR1 is SEHNR and CDR2 is FQNEAQ (reference sequence). The CDR3 has 15 residues. Regarding the study as a whole: Dominant NKG2C+ clonotypes accounted for about 1.0-8% of CD8+ T cells in about six donors.

Material: blood T cells: a sorted CD56 or NKG2C T cell subset, CD4+ or CD8+ T cells, or bulk PBMC T cells (not recorded which). The chain recombines TRBV7-9 with TRBJ2-1; absent DNA, TCRdb's TRBD1 call cannot be checked. This receptor was obtained from a woman aged 18-70 years in good health. CDR3 amino acids: CASSLGTGGLDEQFF.